The text below deals with one T cell receptor (beta chain). This clone was seen a handful of times. Its antigen is currently not known. No much larger clonotype is one base removed from it; base qualities were not supplied. At diagnosis, peripheral blood, uninvolved tumor-adjacent lung and tumor were collected and were preserved as a mix of fresh-frozen and FFPE material. For TCR repertoire profiling, blood samples were analyzed as peripheral blood mononuclear cells. TCR beta CDR3 regions were sequenced from DNA using the immunoSEQ Assay. Per the original workflow: T cell density was computed as TCR beta template counts normalized to usable DNA estimated by amplifying housekeeping genes. Richness was estimated using the preseqR package, with extrapolation to 400,000 templates for PBMC samples and to 120,000 templates for tissue samples. Clonality was calculated as one minus Pielou's evenness. Tissue-enriched TCRs were identified by differential abundance testing using productive amino-acid clonotypes, minimum total count 5 and alpha 0.1. The Jaccard Index and the Morisita Overlap Index were used to measure repertoire overlap between compartments. GLIPH grouped TCR beta CDR3s together with public tetramer-defined viral CDR3s, and a viral motif had to include at least three viral sequences and show V-gene enrichment. TCRdb took this table from immuneACCESS and kept in-frame rearrangements with V and J called. Such tables lack part of the clones; where checked against another copy, unresolved V genes explain under half of the gap, and the rest is unexplained. The DNA was the basis for D and trimming; V, J and clone size are from that table. The sample includes fewer than 35,000 clones, with about 89% observed a single time. 2.5% to 3% of the sample goes to the ten largest clones.

This sample is drawn from a study of T cells in localized non-small cell lung cancer (dated by TCRdb to the early 2020s). With respect to the entire study: The study examined T cell repertoires in 200 to 300 patients with early-stage NSCLC and compared tumors with uninvolved tumor-adjacent lungs. The mean age of the NSCLC patients was about 67 years, with 130 or so men and around 100 women. All 220 or so NSCLC patients in the cohort were treatment-naive and had localized lung tumors that were resected.

Beyond this particular receptor, the publication reports: Higher T cell density in blood was associated with longer overall survival, whereas higher clonality in adjacent lung was associated with shorter survival. Because the study design was exploratory, TCR variables were selected using unadjusted p-values without false-discovery rate correction. Because multi-region tumor sequencing was not done, intratumor heterogeneity could not be ruled out. A median of approximately 53 of the top 100 tumor clones turned up in the paired uninvolved adjacent lung, and some 27 of those clones also ranked among the top 100 of that same adjacent lung. Uninvolved tumor-adjacent lung showed the highest T cell clonality, higher than tumor, which suggests more focused antigenic responses in the uninvolved tumor-adjacent lung.

The material was peripheral blood, obtained before any cancer treatment. The TCR comes from a female donor over 55 with stage I lung adenocarcinoma.

The CDR3 loop reads CASSYVGTTEAFF. In nucleotide form, the sequence is TGTGCCAGCAGTTACGTAGGGACGACTGAAGCTTTCTTT. Here the chain combines TRBV6-5 and TRBJ1-1; TRBD1 is a weak D gene call, 5 bases matching. CDR3 length: 13 amino acids, cysteine to phenylalanine. Of the read, only the CDR3 DNA is kept; its 39 bases are in frame from base 1. V is reduced by 2 bases and J by 5 bases, leaving a spacing of 9 bases between them. Taken from the germline V gene, the CDR1 and CDR2 loops are MNHEY and SVGAGI.